What follows are 32 T cell receptor beta chains derived from one specimen sequenced in a study of blood T cell repertoires in COVID-19. Profiling relied on immunoSEQ multiplex PCR, and the TCRdb table lists in-frame clones only, not all of them. The repertoire consists of about 60,000 clones, with 91% occurring once and the leading ten covering 6% to 8%. The sample taken for sequencing was peripheral blood. Receptors originate from a human donor in a cohort sampled during active COVID-19.

The V and J genes are TRBV28 and TRBJ2-7, with D perhaps matching TRBD1 (6 bases). The germline V gene has CDR1 MDHEN and CDR2 SYDVKM. CDR3 length: 17 amino acids. V dropped 4 bases and J dropped 3 bases, with 22 bases sitting between them. This CDR3 reads CASSSPTDRLGIYEQYF. The CDR3 bases are TGTGCCAGCAGTTCCCCTACCGACAGGTTAGGTATCTACGAGCAGTACTTC.

The chain recombines TRBV5-4 with TRBJ2-2; 8 bases are a match to TRBD1. The J segment lost 0 bases and the V segment lost 4 bases, leaving 5 bases of the junction unmatched. The germline V gene encodes CDR1 SGHNT and CDR2 YYREEE (reference sequence). The CDR3 has 16 residues. DNA for the CDR3: TGTGCCAGCAGCCGTACAGGGGGAGCGAACACCGGGGAGCTGTTTTTT. It translates to CASSRTGGANTGELFF.

In DNA, the CDR3 is TGTGCCAGCAGCCAAGATCTCCGTTGTGTAGCGGGAGCCCCCAATGAGCAGTTCTTC. Its protein is CASSQDLRCVAGAPNEQFF. The rearrangement uses TRBV3-1 (or the pseudogene TRBV3-2) and TRBJ2-1; TRBD2 matches 9 bases. Trimming removed 0 bases from V and 6 bases from J; junction bases left unmatched: 15. Germline V gene lookup returns CDR1 LGHDT and CDR2 YNNKEL (reference sequence). The CDR3 length is 19 residues.

The V and J genes are TRBV3-1 (or the pseudogene TRBV3-2) and TRBJ2-2; D gene unclear. Germline V CDR1 and CDR2: LGHDT, YNNKEL (reference sequence). V dropped 0 bases and J dropped 4 bases, with 6 bases sitting between them. The CDR3 runs 14 residues. CDR3 in DNA: TGTGCCAGCAGCCAAGACCCCGTCACCGGGGAGCTGTTTTTT. It codes for CASSQDPVTGELFF.

The chain has TRBV21-1 and TRBJ1-6; no DNA check was done on the table's D call, TRBD1. TRBV21-1 is shown as a pseudogene. The CDR3 is made up of 14 amino acids. The CDR3 protein is CASSKDGRCNPLHF. CDR3 nucleotides: TGTGCCAGCAGCAAAGATGGCAGGTGCAACCCCCTCCACTTT.

This clone appeared once. This chain connects TRBV4-3 to TRBJ2-5; 8 bases match TRBD2. CDR1 and CDR2 (germline): LGHNA, YSLEER. V dropped 4 bases and J dropped 2; count of bases not matched to a gene: 6. The CDR3 spans 15 residues. DNA of the CDR3: TGCGCCAGCAGCCCAAGTGCGGGGGGTCAAGAGACCCAGTACTTC. Its protein is CASSPSAGGQETQYF.

The chain has TRBV10-1 and TRBJ1-2; 8 bases agree with TRBD1. The junction had 7 bases not matched to a gene; V was cut back by 10 bases and J by 0 bases. Germline V CDR1 and CDR2: WNHNN, SYGVQD (reference sequence). This CDR3 contains 14 residues. The DNA for the CDR3 is TGCGCCACCGCGGACAGGGATCCTAACTATGGCTACACCTTC. It codes for CATADRDPNYGYTF.

The chain joins TRBV3-1 (or the pseudogene TRBV3-2) to TRBJ1-2; the match to TRBD1 covers 7 bases. The J segment lost 4 bases and the V segment lost 4 bases, leaving 9 bases of the junction unmatched. This CDR3 has 15 residues. Germline CDR1 is LGHDT and CDR2 is YNNKEL (reference sequence). The CDR3 here is CASSREGGFGYGYTF. CDR3 DNA: TGTGCCAGCAGCCGAGAAGGGGGCTTCGGCTATGGCTACACCTTC.

This chain uses TRBV18 with TRBJ2-1; TRBD2 agrees at 7 bases. Trimming took 3 bases from V and 5 from J; bases not matched to a gene: 4. The CDR3 is 14 amino acids. From germline, CDR1 is KGHSH and CDR2 LQKENI. The CDR3 DNA reads as TGTGCCAGCTCACCCCTCGGGGGGAACAATGAGCAGTTCTTC. Translation gives CASSPLGGNNEQFF.

The V gene is TRBV7-8, the J gene TRBJ2-1; TRBD2 matches at 12 bases. The V gene's germline CDR1 is SGHVS and CDR2 FQNEAQ. The CDR3 covers 15 residues. V was clipped by 1 base and J by 6 bases; unmatched bases: 1. CDR3 sequence (DNA): TGTGCCAGCAGCTTAGGACTAGCGGGAGTCAATGAGCAGTTCTTC. Translated, it gives CASSLGLAGVNEQFF.

This clone occurred a few times. The chain links TRBV19 to TRBJ1-6; 9 nucleotides align to TRBD1. The CDR3 totals 16 residues. V shed 5 bases and J 9 bases; nucleotides not matched to a gene: 11. Germline V gene sequence: CDR1 LNHDA, CDR2 SQIVND (reference sequence). In DNA, the CDR3 is TGTGCCAGTAGTCCCCGGGACAGGGCCTTCGGTTCACCCCTCCACTTT. This sequence encodes CASSPRDRAFGSPLHF.

This chain connects TRBV10-1 to TRBJ2-3, with 8 bases that match TRBD2. From germline, CDR1 is WNHNN and CDR2 SYGVQD (reference sequence). Losses at the gene ends were 3 bases for V and 9 bases for J; bases not matched to a gene: 2. The CDR3 totals 12 residues. CDR3 DNA: TGCGCCAGCAGTGAAATAGCGGGAACGCAGTATTTT. Translation: CASSEIAGTQYF.

This clone was observed a single time. The rearrangement uses TRBV4-3 and TRBJ1-4; D not certain. Per the germline V gene, CDR1 is LGHNA and CDR2 is YSLEER. Trimming left V 4 bases short and J 7 bases short, with 19 bases between. This CDR3 has 16 residues. The CDR3 region is CASSPSVEGGGEKLFF. CDR3 sequence (DNA): TGCGCCAGCAGCCCCTCCGTTGAGGGAGGCGGTGAAAAACTGTTTTTT.

The chain's CDR3 is CASSPSTSHNEQFF. Written as DNA, the CDR3 is TGCGCCAGCAGCCCCTCGACTAGCCACAATGAGCAGTTCTTC. The rearrangement uses TRBV5-1 and TRBJ2-1; 7 bases align to TRBD2. CDR1 is SGHRS and CDR2 is YFSETQ in the germline V gene. Trimming removed 4 bases from V and 5 bases from J; junction bases left unmatched: 6. The CDR3 has 14 amino acids.

This chain links TRBV7-3 with TRBJ2-3, with a tentative D call TRBD2 (6 bases). The germline CDR1 and CDR2 sequences are SGHTA and FQGTGA. V dropped 1 base and J dropped 4 bases, with 15 bases sitting between them. This CDR3 has 16 residues. This CDR3 reads CASSLNARGLADTQYF. DNA for the CDR3: TGTGCCAGCAGCTTAAATGCGCGGGGCCTCGCAGATACGCAGTATTTT.

The rearrangement uses TRBV11-3 and TRBJ2-3; tentatively, D is TRBD2 (5 bases). The CDR3 is made up of 15 amino acids. Trimming shortened V by 1 base and J by 0 bases, and 8 bases separated the two germline ends. CDR1 SGHNT and CDR2 YENEEA come from the germline V gene. The chain's CDR3 is CASSLAGSSTDTQYF. CDR3 nucleotides: TGTGCCAGCAGCTTAGCGGGGTCTAGCACAGATACGCAGTATTTT.

J is TRBJ2-1 and V is TRBV3-1 (or the pseudogene TRBV3-2); the match to TRBD2 covers 8 bases. The V gene's germline CDR1 is LGHDT and CDR2 YNNKEL (reference sequence). This CDR3 is built from 15 residues. J was trimmed by 3 bases and V by 4 bases; bases with no gene match: 5. This CDR3 reads CASSRTGTSYNEQFF. The CDR3 DNA follows: TGTGCCAGCAGCCGAACCGGGACTAGCTACAATGAGCAGTTCTTC.

This chain uses TRBV2 with TRBJ2-7; a weak D match, TRBD2 (6 bases). The CDR3 has 16 amino acids. Germline values: CDR1 SNHLY, CDR2 FYNNEI. The V end was cut by 5 bases, the J end by 4 bases, with 21 bases between. CDR3 protein: CASSTVGLPQLYEQYF. CDR3 nucleotides: TGTGCCAGCAGTACCGTTGGACTACCCCAATTATACGAGCAGTACTTC.

The chain uses TRBV2 and TRBJ2-1; 7 positions agree with TRBD1. The CDR3 consists of 14 residues. V shed 10 bases, J shed 0 bases, and the junction held 6 bases outside the gene matches. The germline V gene encodes CDR1 SNHLY and CDR2 FYNNEI. The CDR3 reads CATSGQISYNEQFF. The CDR3, as DNA: TGTGCCACCTCGGGACAGATCTCCTACAATGAGCAGTTCTTC.

J is TRBJ1-1 and V is TRBV28, with D maybe TRBD1 (6 bases). In germline, CDR1 is MDHEN, CDR2 SYDVKM. The CDR3 covers 16 residues. Between the trimmed V and J ends, which lost 5 bases and 3 bases, there was a span of 19 bases. The CDR3 DNA sequence: TGTGCCAGCAGTCTCCCTGGGGGGGCGGGGGACACTGAAGCTTTCTTT. It specifies CASSLPGGAGDTEAFF.

This sequence joins TRBV6-2 or TRBV6-3 and TRBJ1-2; TRBD1 matches 9 bases. After removal of 5 bases from V and 8 bases from J, the junction contained 12 bases not matched to a gene. This CDR3 is 15 amino acids long. Per the germline V gene, CDR1 is MNHEY and CDR2 is SVGEGT. The CDR3 nucleotides read TGTGCCAGCAGTGTTACCCCGGGACAGGGTGGAGGCTACACCTTC. This gives the protein CASSVTPGQGGGYTF.

V is TRBV5-1 and J is TRBJ1-2; TRBD1 agrees at 7 bases. This CDR3 is built from 14 residues. Trimming removed 4 bases from V and 4 bases from J; junction bases left unmatched: 7. Germline assignment: CDR1 SGHRS and CDR2 YFSETQ. The CDR3, as DNA: TGCGCCAGCAGCCGGGACAGCCAGATCTATGGCTACACCTTC. This sequence encodes CASSRDSQIYGYTF.

The V and J genes are TRBV15 and TRBJ2-2; possible D gene TRBD2, 6 bases. The CDR3 is 14 residues long. Germline V gives CDR1 LNHNV, CDR2 YYDKDF (reference sequence). Trimming cost V 5 bases and J 6 bases, with 13 bases left between them. Here the CDR3 reads CATSRGREAGELFF. As DNA, the CDR3 is TGTGCCACCAGCCGTGGAAGGGAGGCCGGGGAGCTGTTTTTT.

The rearrangement uses TRBV11-2 and TRBJ2-7; D might be TRBD2 (5 bases). The CDR3 spans 15 residues. Deletions cut 0 bases from V and 0 bases from J, with 9 bases between. CDR1 is SGHAT, CDR2 FQNNGV, per germline. The CDR3 protein is CASSLETIPSYEQYF. Here the CDR3 DNA reads TGTGCCAGCAGCTTAGAGACTATCCCCTCCTACGAGCAGTACTTC.

The chain joins TRBV29-1 to TRBJ2-1; D perhaps matches TRBD1 (6 bases). Trimming left V 4 bases short and J 7 bases short, with 11 bases between. The germline V gene has CDR1 SQVTM and CDR2 ANQGSEA. CDR3 length equals 12 residues. The CDR3 spells CSVGWGLNEQFF. DNA for the CDR3: TGCAGCGTTGGTTGGGGGCTGAATGAGCAGTTCTTC.

This chain joins TRBV7-2 and TRBJ2-2; maybe TRBD1 (5 bases). The CDR3 totals 14 residues. V lost 3 bases and J lost 3, with 8 bases in between. Per the germline V gene, CDR1 is SGHTA and CDR2 is FQGNSA. This CDR3 reads CASSFQGDTGELFF. The CDR3 bases are TGTGCCAGCAGCTTTCAAGGGGACACCGGGGAGCTGTTTTTT.

DNA for the CDR3: TGTGCCAGCAGCTCGACAGGGGTTGAGGGCAATGAGCAGTTCTTC. The encoded protein is CASSSTGVEGNEQFF. This chain joins TRBV7-2 and TRBJ2-1; 8 nucleotides agree with TRBD1. J was trimmed by 6 bases and V by 4 bases; bases with no gene match: 8. The germline CDR1 and CDR2 sequences are SGHTA and FQGNSA. CDR3 length: 15 residues.

The V gene is TRBV7-9, the J gene TRBJ2-1; 7 nucleotides agree with TRBD1. This CDR3 is built from 14 residues. With 5 bases clipped from V and 8 bases from J, the junction kept 9 bases outside the gene matches. Germline V gene lookup returns CDR1 SEHNR and CDR2 FQNEAQ (reference sequence). The CDR3 DNA reads TGTGCCAGCAGCCTAGGGGACAGTTTCGATGAGCAGTTCTTC. Its translation is CASSLGDSFDEQFF.

The chain combines TRBV11-2 with TRBJ2-3; D gene ambiguous. The CDR3 runs 16 residues. Between the trimmed V and J ends, which lost 1 base and 0 bases, there was a span of 11 bases. Germline values: CDR1 SGHAT, CDR2 FQNNGV. CDR3 sequence reads: CASSLAVGPSTDTQYF. The CDR3 DNA follows: TGTGCCAGCAGCTTAGCGGTGGGCCCTAGCACAGATACGCAGTATTTT.

A single count supports this clone. The V gene is TRBV5-8, the J gene TRBJ1-3; D ambiguous. Deletions cut 5 bases from V and 0 bases from J, with 12 bases between. The CDR3 loop spans 15 amino acids. CDR1 is SGHTS and CDR2 is YDEGEE in the germline V gene. CDR3 protein: CASSLPGLSGNTIYF. The CDR3 coding sequence is TGTGCCAGCAGTCTTCCGGGTCTCTCTGGAAACACCATATATTTT.

The J gene is TRBJ2-4, the V gene TRBV30; TRBD2 might be the D (5 bases). This CDR3 has 13 residues. Germline V gene data show CDR1 as GTSNPN and CDR2 as SVGIG (reference sequence). Trimming pared 7 bases from V and 6 bases from J, leaving 16 bases between. Here the CDR3 reads CASAPGIPNIQYF. CDR3 nucleotides: TGTGCCTCGGCCCCGGGGATCCCAAACATTCAGTACTTC.

The chain combines TRBV3-1 (or the pseudogene TRBV3-2) with TRBJ2-1, with D possibly being TRBD2 (6 bases). V lost 2 bases to trimming and J lost 8 bases, with 10 bases between them. The CDR3 is 13 amino acids. Germline loops: CDR1 LGHDT, CDR2 YNNKEL (reference sequence). The CDR3 here is CASSQQREDEQFF. The CDR3 bases are TGTGCCAGCAGCCAACAAAGGGAGGATGAGCAGTTCTTC.